What follows are 18 T cell receptor beta chains derived from one specimen sequenced in a study of Graves' ophthalmopathy and Graves' hyperthyroidism. Beta-chain TCR CDR3 regions were amplified from RNA transcripts. The library came from an HTBI-primed first-round RT-PCR and a second-round multiplex PCR. MiXCR, applied by TCRdb to the multiplex PCR reads, yields one record per CDR3 protein. The sample includes around 1,200,000 distinct CDR3 sequences, roughly 35% of them seen just once. Sequencing was performed on peripheral blood or thyroid tissue (not recorded which). These receptors originate from an adult man with Graves' hyperthyroidism.

This clonotype has ten or more counts. The chain carries TRBV29-1 and TRBJ2-7; 7 bases agree with TRBD1. The junction had 6 bases not matched to a gene; V was cut back by 2 bases and J by 5 bases. CDR3 length: 13 residues. Looked up from germline, CDR1 is SQVTM and CDR2 is ANQGSEA. CDR3 amino acids: CSVEPTGSDEQYF. The CDR3 nucleotides read TGCAGCGTTGAACCGACAGGGTCCGACGAGCAGTACTTC.

This clonotype has at least ten counts. A much larger clonotype is one base distant, so this may be a read error. V gene TRBV24-1 combines with J gene TRBJ2-7; the D gene is possibly TRBD1 (6 bases). Trimming cost V 2 bases and J 3 bases, with 10 bases left between them. Germline assignment: CDR1 KGHDR and CDR2 SFDVKD. The CDR3 consists of 14 residues. Written as DNA, the CDR3 is TGTGCCACCAGTGATTCGGGCAGGGGCTACGAGCAGTACTTC. It specifies CATSDSGRGYEQYF.

This clonotype was recorded at least ten times. This chain links TRBV15 with TRBJ2-5; D is perhaps TRBD1 or TRBD2 (6 bases each). Per the germline V gene, CDR1 is LNHNV and CDR2 is YYDKDF (reference sequence). The V end was cut by 0 bases, the J end by 1 base, with 9 bases between. The CDR3 sequence is 15 residues long. The CDR3, as DNA: TGTGCCACCAGCAGAGACCGGGGGCCCCAAGAGACCCAGTACTTC. Translation gives CATSRDRGPQETQYF.

The rearrangement uses TRBV3-1 and TRBJ2-5; TRBD2 matches 7 bases. CDR1 and CDR2 from the germline V gene are LGHDT and YNNKEL (reference sequence). V was pared by 7 bases and J by 2 bases, with 10 bases of the junction left unmatched. The CDR3 spans 15 residues. CDR3 sequence (DNA): TGTGCCAGCACCCCAAGTGTGGGACTACAAGAGACCCAGTACTTC. This encodes CASTPSVGLQETQYF.

The V call is TRBV14, the J call TRBJ2-7; 8 nucleotides match TRBD1. CDR1 is SGHDN, CDR2 FVKESK, per germline. This CDR3 is built from 14 residues. After removal of 2 bases from V and 5 bases from J, the junction contained 5 bases not matched to a gene. CDR3 in DNA: TGTGCCAGCAGCCAATCCGGACAGGGCAACGAGCAGTACTTC. This sequence encodes CASSQSGQGNEQYF.

This clonotype was found many times. This sequence joins TRBV7-9 and TRBJ1-2; D ambiguous. Deletions cut 1 base from V and 4 bases from J, with 10 bases between. The CDR3 has 14 amino acids. The germline V gene has CDR1 SEHNR and CDR2 FQNEAQ (reference sequence). The CDR3 reads CASSLERGLYGYTF. The CDR3 bases are TGTGCCAGCAGCTTAGAACGAGGGCTCTATGGCTACACCTTC.

The chain combines TRBV11-2 with TRBJ2-7, with D maybe TRBD2 (6 bases). The CDR3 is 14 amino acids. CDR1 is SGHAT and CDR2 is FQNNGV in the germline V gene. V lost 5 bases and J lost 9, with 20 bases in between. The chain's CDR3 is CASSAPAGSRGQYF. CDR3 sequence (DNA): TGTGCCAGCAGCGCCCCCGCGGGGTCTCGGGGGCAGTACTTC.

This clonotype was seen repeatedly, ten times or more. The gene calls are TRBV19 and TRBJ1-1; D unclear. The ends were cut back, 2 bases at V and 7 bases at J, with 11 bases in the middle. Germline lookup yields CDR1 LNHDA and CDR2 SQIVND (reference sequence). The CDR3 totals 13 residues. The CDR3 DNA is TGTGCCAGTAGTATATCTGGGATCGGTGAAGCTTTCTTT. Its translation: CASSISGIGEAFF.

This clonotype has ten or more counts. The chain uses TRBV5-6 and TRBJ1-1; D gene uncertain. V lost 2 bases, J lost 6 bases, and 14 bases lay in between. From germline, CDR1 is SGHDT and CDR2 YYEEEE. The CDR3 is 14 amino acids. DNA for the CDR3: TGTGCCAGCAGCTTTGCGCACAACCTCGCTGAAGCTTTCTTT. Translating it yields CASSFAHNLAEAFF. The complete variable domain, with remaining parts taken from reference TRBV5-6 and TRBJ1-1, reads DAGVTQSPTHLIKTRGQQVTLRCSPKSGHDTVSWYQQALGQGPQFIFQYYEEEERQRGNFPDRFSGHQFPNYSSELNVNALLLGDSALYLCASSFAHNLAEAFFGQGTRLTVV.

The chain joins TRBV4-1 to TRBJ1-5; TRBD1 matches 9 bases. The CDR3 is 15 amino acids. The V and J ends lost 5 bases and 1 base, in that order; junction bases with no gene match: 3. Germline CDR1 and CDR2: MGHRA and YSYEKL. Written as DNA, the CDR3 is TGCGCCAGCAGCTGGGACAGGGCCAGCAATCAGCCCCAGCATTTT. Its translation is CASSWDRASNQPQHF.

This clonotype has more than one count but fewer than ten. The chain has TRBV10-3 and TRBJ1-1; D remains unclear. The germline CDR1 and CDR2 sequences are ENHRY and SYGVKD. Trimming removed 4 bases at V and 6 bases at J, with 9 bases between. The length of the CDR3 is 12 residues. This CDR3 is CAISGTGSEAFF. The CDR3 coding sequence is TGTGCCATCAGTGGGACGGGTTCTGAAGCTTTCTTT.

V is TRBV7-4 and J is TRBJ2-7; 8 positions agree with TRBD2. Unmatched junction bases numbered 5, after V lost 6 bases and J lost 1 base. Germline V gene lookup returns CDR1 SGHVT and CDR2 SQSDAQ. The CDR3 length is 14 residues. The CDR3 region has the DNA TGTGCCAGCAGGGCTAGCGGGCATTCCTACGAGCAGTACTTC. The encoded protein is CASRASGHSYEQYF.

The chain couples TRBV11-2 to TRBJ2-7; D gene ambiguous. The V and J ends lost 2 bases and 6 bases respectively, with 17 bases between them. The CDR3 spans 15 residues. Germline assignment: CDR1 SGHAT and CDR2 FQNNGV. Written as DNA, the CDR3 is TGTGCCAGCAGCTTATTTGCAGGTTTAGCTCTCGAGCAGTACTTC. Translation: CASSLFAGLALEQYF.

This clonotype was counted many times. V gene TRBV14 combines with J gene TRBJ1-4, with D hard to call. This CDR3 has 15 residues. Germline assignment: CDR1 SGHDN and CDR2 FVKESK. With 3 bases removed from V and 0 bases from J, the gap between germline ends came to 8 bases. CDR3 residues: CASSQGRSTNEKLFF. The CDR3 nucleotides are TGTGCCAGCAGCCAGGGTCGGTCAACTAATGAAAAACTGTTTTTT.

V usage is TRBV2 and J usage is TRBJ2-7, with TRBD1 identical over 7 bases. V lost 2 bases, J lost 2 bases, and 12 bases stayed unmatched. The germline V gene has CDR1 SNHLY and CDR2 FYNNEI. The CDR3 sequence is 17 residues long. The CDR3 DNA follows: TGTGCCAGCAGTGAAAGCAGCGGCAGGGGGAAAACCTACGAGCAGTACTTC. This encodes CASSESSGRGKTYEQYF.

CDR3: CASTHLSRNEQYF. The CDR3 region has the DNA TGTGCCAGCACCCACCTCTCGAGGAACGAGCAGTACTTC. The V gene is TRBV7-9, the J gene TRBJ2-7; no clear D. Looked up from germline, CDR1 is SEHNR and CDR2 is FQNEAQ (reference sequence). The CDR3 has 13 amino acids. The V end lost 7 bases, the J end lost 5 bases, and 15 bases lay between the germline ends.

The chain couples TRBV6-5 to TRBJ2-5; 10 positions agree with TRBD1. This CDR3 is 14 amino acids long. CDR1 and CDR2 from the germline V gene are MNHEY and SVGAGI. Unmatched junction bases numbered 7, after V lost 10 bases and J lost 2 bases. CDR3 nucleotide sequence: TGTGCCATCAGCAGGGACAGGGGTCAAGAGACCCAGTACTTC. Amino acids: CAISRDRGQETQYF.

Ten or more counts support this clonotype. The V gene is TRBV20-1, the J gene TRBJ2-5, with D hard to call. The CDR3 spans 14 residues. CDR1 DFQATT and CDR2 SNEGSKA come from the germline V gene (reference sequence). Trimming stripped 6 bases from V and 5 bases from J, with 19 bases between. CDR3 nucleotide sequence: TGCAGTGCCCCAGACGGTGGGCCTGAGGAGACCCAGTACTTC. Its protein is CSAPDGGPEETQYF.